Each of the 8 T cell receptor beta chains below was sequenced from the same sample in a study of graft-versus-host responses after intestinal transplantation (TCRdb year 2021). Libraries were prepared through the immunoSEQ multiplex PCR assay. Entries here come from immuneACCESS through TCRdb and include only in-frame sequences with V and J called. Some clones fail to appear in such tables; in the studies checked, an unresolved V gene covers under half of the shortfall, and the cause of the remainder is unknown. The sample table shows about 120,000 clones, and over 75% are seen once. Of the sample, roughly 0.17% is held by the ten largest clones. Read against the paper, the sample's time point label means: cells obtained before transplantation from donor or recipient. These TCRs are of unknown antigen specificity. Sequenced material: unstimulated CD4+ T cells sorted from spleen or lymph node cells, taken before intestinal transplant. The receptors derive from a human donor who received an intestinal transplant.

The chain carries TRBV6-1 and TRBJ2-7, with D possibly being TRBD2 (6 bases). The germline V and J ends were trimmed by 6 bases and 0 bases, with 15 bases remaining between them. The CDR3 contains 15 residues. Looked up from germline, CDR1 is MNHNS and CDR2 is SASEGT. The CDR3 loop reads CASRGDGSPSYEQYF. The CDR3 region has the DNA TGTGCCAGCAGGGGGGACGGGAGTCCCTCCTACGAGCAGTACTTC.

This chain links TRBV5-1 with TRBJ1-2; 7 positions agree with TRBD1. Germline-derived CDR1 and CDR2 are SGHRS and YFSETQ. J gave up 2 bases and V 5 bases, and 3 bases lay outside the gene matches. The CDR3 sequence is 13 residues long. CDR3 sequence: CASSPGGNYGYTF. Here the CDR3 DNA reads TGCGCCAGCAGTCCAGGGGGGAACTATGGCTACACCTTC.

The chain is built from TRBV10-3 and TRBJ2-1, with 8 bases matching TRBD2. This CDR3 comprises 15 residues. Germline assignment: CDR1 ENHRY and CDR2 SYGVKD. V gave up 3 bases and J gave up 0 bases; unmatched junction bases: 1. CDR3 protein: CAISEGTSSYNEQFF. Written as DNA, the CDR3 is TGTGCCATCAGTGAAGGGACTAGCTCCTACAATGAGCAGTTCTTC.

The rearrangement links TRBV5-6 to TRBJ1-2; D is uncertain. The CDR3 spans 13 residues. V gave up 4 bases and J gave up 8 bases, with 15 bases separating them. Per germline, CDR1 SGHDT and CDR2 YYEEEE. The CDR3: CASSPGRVEGYTF. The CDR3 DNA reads TGTGCCAGCAGCCCTGGGAGGGTAGAGGGCTACACCTTC.

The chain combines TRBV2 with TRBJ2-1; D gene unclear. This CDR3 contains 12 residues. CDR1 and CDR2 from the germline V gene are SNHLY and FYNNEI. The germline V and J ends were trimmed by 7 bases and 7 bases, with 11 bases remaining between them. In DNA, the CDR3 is TGTGCCAGCAAAAGCGATGGGAATGAGCAGTTCTTC. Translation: CASKSDGNEQFF.

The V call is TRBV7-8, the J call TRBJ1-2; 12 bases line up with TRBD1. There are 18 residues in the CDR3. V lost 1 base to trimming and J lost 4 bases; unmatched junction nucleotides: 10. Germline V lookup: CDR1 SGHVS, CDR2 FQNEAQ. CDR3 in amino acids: CASSLVVGQGAGGYGYTF. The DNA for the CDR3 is TGTGCCAGCAGCTTAGTAGTGGGACAGGGGGCGGGTGGCTATGGCTACACCTTC.

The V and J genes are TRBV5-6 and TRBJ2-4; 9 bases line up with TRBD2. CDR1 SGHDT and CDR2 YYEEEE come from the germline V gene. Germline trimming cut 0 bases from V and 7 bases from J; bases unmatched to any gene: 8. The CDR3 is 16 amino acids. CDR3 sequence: CASSLDPSGADNIQYF. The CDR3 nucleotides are TGTGCCAGCAGCTTGGATCCTAGCGGGGCGGATAACATTCAGTACTTC. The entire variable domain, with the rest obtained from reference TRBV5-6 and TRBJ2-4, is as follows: DAGVTQSPTHLIKTRGQQVTLRCSPKSGHDTVSWYQQALGQGPQFIFQYYEEEERQRGNFPDRFSGHQFPNYSSELNVNALLLGDSALYLCASSLDPSGADNIQYFGAGTRLSVL.

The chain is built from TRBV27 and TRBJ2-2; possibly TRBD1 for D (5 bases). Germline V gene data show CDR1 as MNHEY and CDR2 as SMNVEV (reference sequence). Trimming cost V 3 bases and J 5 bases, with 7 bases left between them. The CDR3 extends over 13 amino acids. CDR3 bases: TGTGCCAGCAGTTTTAGGGGAACCGGGGAGCTGTTTTTT. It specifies CASSFRGTGELFF.